This entry is about one TCR beta chain. Its antigen specificity is not known. One end of the junction is discordant with germline, which a read error may explain. CD8 naive samples were obtained by positive selection for CCR7 among CD45RO-negative cells, yielding a CD45RA+CCR7+ population from which TemRA cells were excluded. Donors were healthy HIV-negative adults with no recently reported acute infections or vaccinations. Every donor was a Caucasian adult living in Nashville, Tennessee, USA. Blood was collected by leukapheresis, and PBMCs were isolated by Ficoll-Histopaque density gradient centrifugation and then cryopreserved in liquid nitrogen vapor phase. Analytical flow cytometry was used to check the purity and quantity of every magnetically sorted T cell population. Genomic DNA was isolated from every sorted fraction and measured by UV absorbance on a Nanodrop 2000c. Using the deep immunoSEQ assay, multiplex PCR amplified TCR CDR3 regions from genomic DNA. Genomic DNA extracted from each cell subset was distributed evenly over all wells of several immunoSEQ 96-well plates, and each plate served as one replicate. Each replicate PCR for sorted subsets received around 0.2 ug genomic DNA, equal to 28,000 or so T cell genomes. Purified libraries were quantified with a Qubit 3.0 fluorometer, sized on a Bioanalyzer 2100, and re-quantified with the KAPA Library Quantification kit. Every immunoSEQ 96-well plate was sequenced on a separate single-read 150-cycle Illumina NextSeq 550 flow cell. In the authors' own workflow: Because the immunoSEQ output included only junctional sequences and no quality scores, the filtering could not be the same as the filtering used for full-length reads. Sequences were annotated with PyIR, a Python wrapper for IgBLAST v1.9, using IMGT germline references to assign V/J genes and CDR3. Reads were filtered out if the reads had weak V/J assignments (E-value above 1e-6), no CDR3, stop codons, out-of-frame junctions, or ambiguous translated residues. V3J clonotypes were defined as sequences sharing the same inferred V gene, J gene, and CDR3 amino acid sequence. Percentage overlap between repertoires was computed as shared unique clonotypes divided by the size of the smaller repertoire. Repertoire richness was assessed with RTK rarefaction, the Chao1 estimator, and Recon v2.1 estimates of unobserved clonotypes. For all TCRbeta clonotypes obtained by the gDNA method from a few donors, generation probabilities were computed with OLGA. As stored in TCRdb, this immuneACCESS dataset retains in-frame rearrangements with V and J assigned. A fraction of the clones does not appear; measured against another copy, unresolved V genes explain less than half of the discrepancy, and the remainder lacks a known reason. The DNA was the basis for D and trimming; V, J and clone size are from that table. The sample table lists around 2,000,000 clones, 85% to 95% of them with a count of one. Around 1.7% of the sample is in the top ten clones.

This record comes from a study of shared clonotypes between healthy human individuals (dated by TCRdb to about 2020). A note on the overall study: A couple of women and a few men aged 18 to 49 years were included in the cohort. For each donor, three plates each were used for CD4 naive and CD4 memory, two plates were used for CD8 naive, and one plate was used for CD8 memory. The study deeply sequenced blood TCR repertoires of five healthy adults to estimate repertoire size and the extent of clonotype sharing between individuals. Libraries were prepared and TCR repertoires were sequenced by different laboratories using diverse techniques, in order to increase sequencing depth and limit assay-specific biases. Leukapheresis yielded between about 0.94 and 9 billion PBMCs per donor.

Points the paper makes about the study in general: Naive subsets generally had larger estimated clonotype richness than memory subsets did. Incomplete sequencing was indicated by rarefaction of sorted-subset datasets, despite the large sequencing depth. Sampling was limited to blood, and TCR repertoires in tissue likely differ from TCR repertoires in blood. When several donors were compared, the shared fraction of clonotypes was 5% to 6.5% for naive CD4, approximately 3.3% for naive CD8, 2.3% for memory CD4, and 0.35% to 0.4% for memory CD8. Because the study included only a small number of donors, the genetic and exposure-history diversity represented was limited. Pairwise subsampling indicated that sequencing depth was expected to affect the degree of clonotype sharing among donors. Higher generation probabilities were observed for clonotypes shared by all four sorted-subset donors than for non-shared clonotypes.

CDR1 and CDR2 (LGHNA, YSLEER) derive from the germline V gene. From cysteine to phenylalanine, the CDR3 is 13 amino acids long. Solely the CDR3 DNA is kept, with 39 bases framed from the first base. This TCR was sampled from a man younger than 35 in good health. Some clones in this sample may be carry-over from other donors' samples. The sequenced sample consisted of naive CD8+ T cells from PBMCs. The sample's cell subset or site label is to be understood as: CD45RA+CCR7+. This chain is built from TRBV4-3 and TRBJ2-5; the D gene identity is not certain. The bases are TGCGCCAGCAGTCAAGCCCAAGGTCGGACCCAGTACTTC. This gives the protein CASSQAQGRTQYF.